These 27 T cell receptor beta chains were all obtained from the same sample, sequenced in a study of shared clonotypes between healthy human individuals. Naive CD8 cells, CD45RO-negative and positively selected for CCR7, excluded terminally differentiated effector memory CD45RA+ cells. Here immunoSEQ multiplex PCR was the method, and the copy in TCRdb shows in-frame clones only, minus some. The profile covers about 820,000 clones, with roughly 92% appearing a single time and 24% taken by the ten largest. Sample: naive CD8+ T cells sorted from blood. The receptors shown here come from a man aged 25 to 40 in good health.

This chain joins TRBV7-9 and TRBJ2-7, with D possibly matching TRBD2 (6 bases). CDR1 is SEHNR and CDR2 is FQNEAQ in the germline V gene (reference sequence). Trimming left V 5 bases short and J 2 bases short, with 13 bases between. This CDR3 contains 14 residues. CDR3 loop: CASSPRRDAYEQYF. CDR3 DNA sequence: TGTGCCAGCAGCCCACGGCGGGACGCCTACGAGCAGTACTTC.

The table lists this clone with a count of one. This chain uses TRBV2 with TRBJ2-5; D possibly corresponds to TRBD2 (6 bases). The V gene lost 10 bases and the J gene lost 3 bases, with 9 bases spanning the gap. This CDR3 is built from 11 residues. Germline lookup yields CDR1 SNHLY and CDR2 FYNNEI. The CDR3 reads CAMWREETQYF. DNA for the CDR3: TGTGCCATGTGGAGGGAAGAGACCCAGTACTTC.

The genes are TRBV28 and TRBJ2-5; 9 bases fit TRBD1. CDR1 is MDHEN and CDR2 is SYDVKM in the germline V gene. CDR3 length: 16 residues. The junction had 12 bases not matched to a gene; V was cut back by 6 bases and J by 4 bases. The DNA for the CDR3 is TGTGCCAGCAGCCTACTACAGGGGGCGTACGGAGAGACCCAGTACTTC. It specifies CASSLLQGAYGETQYF.

The chain is built from TRBV10-1 and TRBJ2-7; D not certain. This CDR3 is 13 amino acids long. Germline values: CDR1 WNHNN, CDR2 SYGVQD (reference sequence). Trimming removed 5 bases at V and 2 bases at J, with 10 bases between. CDR3 region: CASSSDIPYEQYF. The CDR3 DNA follows: TGCGCCAGCAGTTCCGACATTCCCTACGAGCAGTACTTC.

CDR3 residues: CASSLALGDRNGYTF. CDR3 DNA sequence: TGTGCCAGCAGCTTAGCTCTTGGGGACAGGAATGGCTACACCTTC. V gene TRBV7-9 combines with J gene TRBJ1-2; 8 nucleotides line up with TRBD1. V lost 0 bases, J lost 6 bases, and 6 bases stayed unmatched. The CDR3 length is 15 residues. Germline values: CDR1 SEHNR, CDR2 FQNEAQ (reference sequence). Full variable domain (outside the CDR3, taken from reference TRBV7-9 and TRBJ1-2): DTGVSQNPRHKITKRGQNVTFRCDPISEHNRLYWYRQTLGQGPEFLTYFQNEAQLEKSRLLSDRFSAERPKGSFSTLEIQRTEQGDSAMYLCASSLALGDRNGYTFGSGTRLTVV.

The chain employs TRBV10-3 and TRBJ1-5; 8 positions agree with TRBD1. V shed 9 bases and J 2 bases; nucleotides not matched to a gene: 6. This CDR3 is built from 14 residues. The germline V gene encodes CDR1 ENHRY and CDR2 SYGVKD. The CDR3 loop reads CAIADREGNQPQHF. CDR3 coding DNA: TGTGCCATTGCGGACAGGGAGGGCAATCAGCCCCAGCATTTT.

This chain connects TRBV7-7 to TRBJ1-1; no clear D. The ends were cut back, 5 bases at V and 3 bases at J, with 16 bases in the middle. This CDR3 has 15 amino acids. The germline CDR1 and CDR2 sequences are SSHAT and FNYEAQ (reference sequence). CDR3 in amino acids: CASSPHGSVDTEAFF. The CDR3 region has the DNA TGTGCCAGCAGCCCCCACGGTTCGGTCGACACTGAAGCTTTCTTT.

The V gene is TRBV7-9, the J gene TRBJ2-1, with 11 positions matching TRBD2. CDR3 size: 15 residues. With V trimmed by 4 bases and J by 8 bases, 7 bases remained unmatched. Germline V gene sequence: CDR1 SEHNR, CDR2 FQNEAQ (reference sequence). The CDR3 nucleotides read TGTGCCAGCAGCTCAATAGCGGGAGGGGCCGATGAGCAGTTCTTC. This codes for CASSSIAGGADEQFF.

The CDR3, as DNA: TGTGCCAGCAGCTTAGCGATGCCCGTCATACGGCAAGAGACCCAGTACTTC. This translates into CASSLAMPVIRQETQYF. V is TRBV7-8 and J is TRBJ2-5; no clear D. V was pared by 0 bases and J by 2 bases, with 16 bases between. Germline V gene sequence: CDR1 SGHVS, CDR2 FQNEAQ. CDR3 length: 17 amino acids.

The chain combines TRBV29-1 with TRBJ2-7; maybe TRBD1 (6 bases). V lost 4 bases and J 7 bases, leaving 20 bases between the germline ends. Germline lookup yields CDR1 SQVTM and CDR2 ANQGSEA. This CDR3 comprises 14 residues. The CDR3 DNA follows: TGCAGCGTTGCGCTTGGACAGACCCTGTGGGAGCAGTACTTC. This translates into CSVALGQTLWEQYF.

The CDR3 nucleotides are TGTGCCAGCAGCTTAGCCCGCGGTCTAGCGGGGAGCTACGAGCAGTACTTC. Amino acid sequence: CASSLARGLAGSYEQYF. V usage is TRBV7-8 and J usage is TRBJ2-7; 9 bases fit TRBD2. J lost 3 bases, V lost 0 bases, and 9 bases had no gene match. The CDR3 loop spans 17 amino acids. The germline CDR1 and CDR2 sequences are SGHVS and FQNEAQ.

The V gene is TRBV27, the J gene TRBJ2-7, with a possible D match to TRBD2 (5 bases). V gave up 6 bases and J gave up 0 bases, with 9 bases separating them. Germline V gene data show CDR1 as MNHEY and CDR2 as SMNVEV (reference sequence). The length of the CDR3 is 13 residues. CDR3 loop: CASRSGNSYEQYF. For the CDR3, the DNA is TGTGCCAGCAGGTCCGGGAACTCCTACGAGCAGTACTTC.

The V gene is TRBV29-1, the J gene TRBJ2-2; 8 bases are shared with TRBD1. This CDR3 region has 14 residues. Germline V lookup: CDR1 SQVTM, CDR2 ANQGSEA. The V segment lost 3 bases and the J segment 5 bases; nucleotides outside the gene matches: 5. The CDR3 protein is CSVDSGGGTGELFF. For the CDR3, the DNA is TGCAGCGTTGATTCAGGGGGCGGGACCGGGGAGCTGTTTTTT.

This chain links TRBV2 with TRBJ2-2; D is unclear. The length of the CDR3 is 15 residues. V shed 7 bases and J shed 8 bases, with 20 bases lying between them. Germline loops: CDR1 SNHLY, CDR2 FYNNEI. The chain's CDR3 is CASTSPAGPLGELFF. DNA for the CDR3: TGTGCCAGCACTTCTCCGGCAGGCCCTCTGGGGGAGCTGTTTTTT.

This clone was seen just once. The V and J genes are TRBV10-1 and TRBJ2-7; 9 positions match TRBD1. V lost 5 bases, J lost 4 bases, and 9 bases stayed unmatched. The length of the CDR3 is 15 residues. Germline V gene sequence: CDR1 WNHNN, CDR2 SYGVQD (reference sequence). The CDR3 DNA reads as TGCGCCAGCAGTACCGGGACAGGGATTTCGTACGAGCAGTACTTC. Amino acids: CASSTGTGISYEQYF.

The rearrangement joins TRBV7-2 to TRBJ2-3; a weak D match, TRBD2 (6 bases). The ends were cut back, 4 bases at V and 3 bases at J, with 14 bases in the middle. This CDR3 is 15 amino acids long. The germline CDR1 and CDR2 sequences are SGHTA and FQGNSA. The CDR3, as DNA: TGTGCCAGCAGCTCAGTCGGGAGTGCGACAGATACGCAGTATTTT. It specifies CASSSVGSATDTQYF.

This clone has a single count. This chain joins TRBV4-1 and TRBJ2-3; weak D call: TRBD2 (6 bases). This CDR3 is built from 15 residues. CDR1 and CDR2 (germline): MGHRA, YSYEKL. V dropped 7 bases and J dropped 3 bases, with 17 bases sitting between them. CDR3 sequence (DNA): TGCGCCAGCACCCTCGGTCTAGCGTATACAGATACGCAGTATTTT. Protein: CASTLGLAYTDTQYF.

The chain employs TRBV9 and TRBJ2-3; the D gene could be TRBD1 or TRBD2 (5 bases each). V gave up 2 bases and J gave up 0 bases, with 13 bases separating them. Per germline, CDR1 SGDLS and CDR2 YYNGEE. The CDR3 is 16 amino acids. DNA for the CDR3: TGTGCCAGCAGCGTTGGGACCAGCCTTAGCACAGATACGCAGTATTTT. It is translated as CASSVGTSLSTDTQYF.

CDR3 in DNA: TGTGCCAGCAGCCCTCTAGCGGGAGGGTTGGCAGATACGCAGTATTTT. As protein: CASSPLAGGLADTQYF. V gene TRBV5-6 combines with J gene TRBJ2-3; 12 nucleotides match TRBD2. This CDR3 spans 16 amino acids. V dropped 4 bases and J dropped 4; count of bases not matched to a gene: 7. CDR1 is SGHDT and CDR2 is YYEEEE in the germline V gene.

The V call is TRBV7-9, the J call TRBJ2-7; 7 bases map to TRBD1. Germline CDR1 is SEHNR and CDR2 is FQNEAQ (reference sequence). J lost 3 bases, V lost 4 bases, and 6 bases had no gene match. The CDR3 is 14 amino acids. The CDR3 nucleotides are TGTGCCAGCAGCTCCCGGGACAGCCACTACGAGCAGTACTTC. The encoded protein is CASSSRDSHYEQYF.

A remark on this clone: Within the sample, other DNA sequences also encode this same CDR3. This rearrangement joins TRBV7-9 to TRBJ2-7, with 7 nucleotides matching TRBD2. There are 14 residues in the CDR3. J was trimmed by 0 bases and V by 2 bases; bases with no gene match: 1. Germline assignment: CDR1 SEHNR and CDR2 FQNEAQ (reference sequence). The CDR3 DNA reads as TGTGCCAGCAGCTTATCTAGCGGCTCCTACGAGCAGTACTTC. Translation gives CASSLSSGSYEQYF.

The chain employs TRBV2 and TRBJ2-1; 8 bases are a match to TRBD2. Germline-derived CDR1 and CDR2 are SNHLY and FYNNEI. The J segment lost 4 bases and the V segment lost 1 base, leaving 12 bases of the junction unmatched. The CDR3 is 18 residues long. The CDR3 loop reads CASSEGRRRGTRYNEQFF. CDR3 sequence (DNA): TGTGCCAGCAGTGAAGGGCGCCGACGAGGGACTAGGTACAATGAGCAGTTCTTC.

The chain is built from TRBV6-4 and TRBJ2-1, with 7 positions matching TRBD2. The CDR3 extends over 15 amino acids. CDR1 and CDR2 (germline): MRHNA, SNTAGT. Trimming cost V 3 bases and J 8 bases; bases outside gene matches: 10. The CDR3 spells CASSDRGLNDDEQFF. Written as DNA, the CDR3 is TGTGCCAGCAGTGATCGGGGACTAAACGACGATGAGCAGTTCTTC.

The V call is TRBV5-8, the J call TRBJ1-1, with D possibly matching TRBD1 (6 bases). CDR3 length equals 15 residues. From germline, CDR1 is SGHTS and CDR2 YDEGEE. Deletions cut 1 base from V and 4 bases from J, with 14 bases between. CDR3 amino acids: CASSLNGGGGTEAFF. CDR3 nucleotides: TGTGCCAGCAGCTTGAATGGGGGCGGCGGCACTGAAGCTTTCTTT.

In its sample, this clone was seen once. The chain employs TRBV11-2 and TRBJ1-2, with 9 bases matching TRBD1. The CDR3 totals 15 residues. Germline V gene sequence: CDR1 SGHAT, CDR2 FQNNGV. After removal of 5 bases from V and 3 bases from J, the junction contained 7 bases not matched to a gene. Here the CDR3 DNA reads TGTGCCAGCAGCCCCCCCGGGACAGGGTACTATGGCTACACCTTC. Translated: CASSPPGTGYYGYTF.

The sample holds a few counts of this clone. The V call is TRBV30, the J call TRBJ1-1, with D possibly being TRBD1 (5 bases). The CDR3 extends over 16 amino acids. V lost 4 bases and J 0 bases, leaving 18 bases between the germline ends. From germline, CDR1 is GTSNPN and CDR2 SVGIG (reference sequence). The CDR3 spells CAWTGGLARLNTEAFF. The CDR3 bases are TGTGCCTGGACTGGGGGGTTAGCGCGTTTGAACACTGAAGCTTTCTTT.

In nucleotides, the CDR3 is TGTGCCAGCAGCAAAGACCTCTGGGAAGCTTTCTTT. Its translation is CASSKDLWEAFF. V and J are TRBV7-9 and TRBJ1-1; D not resolved. Germline assignment: CDR1 SEHNR and CDR2 FQNEAQ (reference sequence). The CDR3 is 12 amino acids. The V gene lost 5 bases and the J gene lost 8 bases, with 12 bases spanning the gap.